Listed here is a single T cell receptor (beta chain). This clone's antigen is unknown. No much larger clonotype is one base removed from it; base qualities were not supplied. Trimming takes 3 bases off V and 5 bases off J; junction bases not matched to a gene: 6. Reading the germline V gene (reference sequence) gives CDR1 SGHNT and CDR2 YYREEE. The CDR3 contains 15 residues, cysteine and phenylalanine counted. Kept here is only the CDR3 DNA, which spans 45 bases and is read in frame from base 1. The treatment or condition label corresponds to: roughly 10-day PBMC culture with coronavirus spike peptide pools or control peptides (ViraFEST assay). The ViraFEST assay, used in the study, expanded antigen-specific T cells with peptide pools and then identified the expanded clonotypes through TCR sequencing. The positive SARS-CoV-2 PCR tests of the convalescent patients were dated from March to December 2020, before the Alpha, Beta and Delta variants emerged in the United States. Each well held around 1.9 million PBMCs cultured with around 10 ug/ml peptide pools in IMDM containing 5% human AB serum and approximately 10 IU/ml IL-2. Half of the culture medium was replaced with fresh IL-2-containing medium on days 3 and 7. After 10 to 11 days of culture, CD4+ T cells were isolated by negative selection with the EasySep CD4+ T cell isolation kit. PBMCs were separated from whole blood using Ficoll-Paque Plus gradient centrifugation and then either used fresh or cryopreserved at -140C. Triplicate wells were generally used for each culture condition.

The sample comes from a study of vaccination and CD4 T cells after COVID-19 (dated by TCRdb to about 2022). Background for the entire study: Convalescent patients had a positive SARS-CoV-2 result on nasal swab PCR, and of these patients, several had mild disease and one had severe disease. Six males and four females were included in the convalescent cohort, with two Hispanic individuals, seven Caucasians, two Asians and one multiracial person represented. Two doses of either the Pfizer-BioNTech BNT162b2 vaccine (n=8) or the Moderna mRNA-1273 vaccine (n=2) were administered to participants. Post-COVID blood samples were collected from convalescent patients a median of about 92 days after diagnosis, with a range of roughly 35 to 180 days. Post-vaccine blood samples were collected a median of about 69 days after the second vaccine dose, ranging from roughly 12 to 250 days. Overlapping spike peptide pools from SARS-CoV-2 and from the common cold coronaviruses HCoV-NL63, HCoV-OC43 and HCoV-229E were used as culture stimuli. As controls, cultures received a CEFX viral epitope pool (the positive control), an HIV-1 Nef peptide pool (the negative control), or no peptide at all. In around nine COVID-19 convalescent patients and several infection-naive healthy vaccine recipients, the spike-specific CD4+ TCR repertoire before mRNA vaccination was compared with the repertoire after mRNA vaccination.

Libraries were constructed by PCR. DNA from cultured CD4+ T cells was subjected to TCR sequencing with the Oncomine TCR Beta short-read assay at the Johns Hopkins FTIC core. Genomic DNA was extracted from the cultured CD4+ T cells with the QIAamp micro DNA kit. Oncomine TCR Beta libraries from cultured CD4+ T cells were pooled using unique dual indexes and sequenced on an Illumina iSeq 100. The authors' pipeline ran thus. Non-productive sequences were removed, and CDR3s not starting with C, not ending with F or W, or shorter than 7 amino acids were discarded. Antigen-specific clonotypes were identified using the MANAFEST web application through comparison of peptide-stimulated wells with reference and other culture wells. To be called positive, a clone needed an FDR below 0.05, an odds ratio above 5, and a productive frequency above 0.1% in at least two of three replicate wells. Cross-reactive clonotypes were defined as significantly expanded in both SARS-CoV-2 spike wells and at least one common cold coronavirus spike condition. Levenshtein distances (stringdist) and unrooted phylogenetic trees (ape) in R version 3.6.1 were used to assess CDR3 homology. TCRdb trimmed the raw reads at Q25, called clones with MiXCR and kept productive beta chains. Identical CDR3 proteins give one entry, which carries the most common genes and DNA. The V and J calls shown here were made by TCRdb, not taken from the authors' results. The sample yields just over 9,500 distinct CDR3 sequences; approximately 70% were counted once. Of the sample, 37% falls within the top ten clones.

Paper-wide results and their limitations: Of the vaccine-specific clones in convalescent patients, 304 of 307, or nearly all, reacted only to SARS-CoV-2 spike and did not cross-react with common cold coronaviruses. In convalescent patients, a median about 86% of post-vaccine SARS-CoV-2-reactive clones were detected only after vaccination, and vaccine-specific priming was suggested by this finding. The study included relatively few convalescent patients and did not analyze early timepoints after natural infection. An increase in the median number of SARS-CoV-2-reactive clonotypes from approximately 23 after infection to a few dozen after vaccination was observed, but the change was not found to be significant.

The sequencing sample was made of CD4+ T cells from blood, cultured in vitro. This clonotype was sampled from a human donor who had recovered from COVID-19. In this chain, TRBV5-4 is recombined with TRBJ2-3, with 10 middle bases fitting TRBD2. CDR3 loop: CASSSSGGAGDTQYF. DNA sequence: TGTGCCAGCAGCTCGAGCGGGGGGGCCGGAGATACGCAGTATTTT.